The 16 T cell receptor beta chains below all came from one sample that was sequenced in a study of blood T cell repertoires in COVID-19. Produced via immunoSEQ multiplex PCR; TCRdb's table is partial and in-frame only. Of about 170,000 clones listed, 85% to 90% were seen once; the top ten hold 5.5% to 8.5%. The sequenced material came from peripheral blood. These receptors were obtained from a woman of 80 years or more in a cohort sampled during active or convalescent COVID-19.

The chain carries TRBV14 and TRBJ2-7; TRBD2 matches at 11 bases. Unmatched junction bases numbered 3, after V lost 5 bases and J lost 3 bases. Germline V gene data show CDR1 as SGHDN and CDR2 as FVKESK. This CDR3 spans 14 amino acids. CDR3 bases: TGTGCCAGCAGCTTTAGCGGGGGGGGCTACGAGCAGTACTTC. Protein: CASSFSGGGYEQYF. Drawing the rest from reference TRBV14 and TRBJ2-7, the complete variable domain is EAGVTQFPSHSVIEKGQTVTLRCDPISGHDNLYWYRRVMGKEIKFLLHFVKESKQDESGMPNNRFLAERTGGTYSTLKVQPAELEDSGVYFCASSFSGGGYEQYFGPGTRLTVT.

The chain links TRBV15 to TRBJ2-3; a weak D match, TRBD2 (6 bases). Germline V CDR1 and CDR2: LNHNV, YYDKDF (reference sequence). V lost 3 bases, J lost 5 bases, and 21 bases lay in between. This CDR3 region has 17 residues. CDR3 sequence (DNA): TGTGCCACCAGCAGGTATTCGGACATAGCTAGCGTAGATACGCAGTATTTT. It translates to CATSRYSDIASVDTQYF.

This clone occurred once. The chain combines TRBV18 with TRBJ1-1, with D tentatively TRBD1 (6 bases). V lost 4 bases and J lost 7, with 16 bases in between. From germline, CDR1 is KGHSH and CDR2 LQKENI. This CDR3 is 14 amino acids long. Here the CDR3 reads CASSLGGATGEAFF. CDR3 coding DNA: TGTGCCAGCTCACTAGGGGGGGCTACCGGTGAAGCTTTCTTT. The full variable domain, completed using reference TRBV18 and TRBJ1-1, is NAGVMQNPRHLVRRRGQEARLRCSPMKGHSHVYWYRQLPEEGLKFMVYLQKENIIDESGMPKERFSAEFPKEGPSILRIQQVVRGDSAAYFCASSLGGATGEAFFGQGTRLTVV.

This chain uses TRBV7-9 with TRBJ2-1; TRBD1 matches 7 bases. The CDR3 totals 16 residues. V lost 7 bases and J lost 0; bases outside the gene matches: 9. Germline V gene data show CDR1 as SEHNR and CDR2 as FQNEAQ (reference sequence). CDR3 region: CASTKGAVASYNEQFF. In DNA, the CDR3 is TGTGCCAGCACCAAGGGGGCGGTGGCCTCCTACAATGAGCAGTTCTTC.

This rearrangement joins TRBV6-2 or TRBV6-3 to TRBJ2-5; no clear D gene. The CDR3 is 12 amino acids. V lost 6 bases and J 5 bases, leaving 10 bases between the germline ends. Germline V gives CDR1 MNHEY, CDR2 SVGEGT. The DNA for the CDR3 is TGTGCCAGCAGCCGGGCAGTGGAGACCCAGTACTTC. Residues: CASSRAVETQYF.

The chain has TRBV24-1 and TRBJ2-2; D call uncertain. The germline CDR1 and CDR2 sequences are KGHDR and SFDVKD. The germline V and J ends were trimmed by 5 bases and 1 base, with 10 bases remaining between them. The CDR3 has 15 amino acids. The chain's CDR3 is CATSVGLLNTGELFF. The CDR3 region has the DNA TGTGCCACCAGTGTTGGGCTGCTGAACACCGGGGAGCTGTTTTTT.

The chain combines TRBV24-1 with TRBJ2-1; TRBD1 might be the D (5 bases). CDR3 length: 16 amino acids. The V and J ends lost 2 bases and 6 bases respectively, with 16 bases between them. CDR1 is KGHDR, CDR2 SFDVKD, per germline. CDR3 coding DNA: TGTGCCACCAGTGATTCGCCAGGGCCCCTGGGCAATGAGCAGTTCTTC. Encoded protein: CATSDSPGPLGNEQFF.

V gene TRBV7-2 combines with J gene TRBJ2-7, with 9 bases aligning to TRBD1. Germline V gene lookup returns CDR1 SGHTA and CDR2 FQGNSA. The CDR3 runs 14 residues. V was pared by 0 bases and J by 6 bases, with 3 bases of the junction left unmatched. CDR3 nucleotides: TGTGCCAGCAGCTTAGCACAGGGGGCACGCGAGCAGTACTTC. Protein product: CASSLAQGAREQYF.

The chain is built from TRBV9 and TRBJ1-6; 7 nucleotides match TRBD1. CDR1 and CDR2 (germline): SGDLS, YYNGEE. V gave up 3 bases and J gave up 8 bases; unmatched junction bases: 5. The CDR3 contains 14 residues. The CDR3 coding sequence is TGTGCCAGCAGCGGGGGACAGTCTCATTCACCCCTCCACTTT. Protein sequence: CASSGGQSHSPLHF.

The chain joins TRBV27 to TRBJ2-7; D gene ambiguous. Trimming cost V 3 bases and J 6 bases, with 6 bases left between them. Germline V gene lookup returns CDR1 MNHEY and CDR2 SMNVEV (reference sequence). There are 11 residues in the CDR3. DNA of the CDR3: TGTGCCAGCAGTTTCATGAGCGAGCAGTACTTC. This sequence encodes CASSFMSEQYF.

The V and J genes are TRBV3-1 (or the pseudogene TRBV3-2) and TRBJ2-3; 12 nucleotides agree with TRBD2. CDR1 and CDR2 (germline): LGHDT, YNNKEL (reference sequence). Trimming at V came to 5 bases and at J to 1 base, leaving 7 bases not matched to a gene. The CDR3 spans 17 residues. The CDR3 nucleotides are TGTGCCAGCAGCTACCCGGGACTAGCGGGTGGCACAGATACGCAGTATTTT. This encodes CASSYPGLAGGTDTQYF.

The rearrangement joins TRBV25-1 to TRBJ2-5, with D perhaps TRBD1 (6 bases). The V gene lost 7 bases and the J gene lost 0 bases, with 6 bases spanning the gap. Germline V gene sequence: CDR1 MGHDK, CDR2 SYGVNS. The CDR3 contains 12 residues. Written as DNA, the CDR3 is TGTGCCAGCACAGGGGACCAAGAGACCCAGTACTTC. Residues: CASTGDQETQYF.

This rearrangement joins TRBV28 to TRBJ1-6, with 7 bases matching TRBD1. V lost 3 bases, J lost 7 bases, and 12 bases stayed unmatched. There are 17 residues in the CDR3. Germline CDR1 is MDHEN and CDR2 is SYDVKM. CDR3 amino acids: CASSFPYLDRRNSPLHF. CDR3 sequence (DNA): TGTGCCAGCAGTTTCCCTTACTTGGACAGGAGAAATTCACCCCTCCACTTT. Filled out from reference TRBV28 and TRBJ1-6, the complete variable domain reads DVKVTQSSRYLVKRTGEKVFLECVQDMDHENMFWYRQDPGLGLRLIYFSYDVKMKEKGDIPEGYSVSREKKERFSLILESASTNQTSMYLCASSFPYLDRRNSPLHFGNGTRLTVT.

J is TRBJ2-3 and V is TRBV2; TRBD1 matches 10 bases. The V and J ends lost 7 bases and 6 bases, in that order; junction bases with no gene match: 13. CDR1 SNHLY and CDR2 FYNNEI come from the germline V gene. The CDR3 contains 16 residues. DNA of the CDR3: TGTGCCAGCATAAGGGGGGACAGGGGAGCGGTGGATACGCAGTATTTT. Translated, it gives CASIRGDRGAVDTQYF.

This sequence joins TRBV7-2 and TRBJ1-1, with D tentatively TRBD1 (6 bases). The CDR3 contains 14 residues. V lost 4 bases and J lost 6, with 15 bases in between. Germline V gene data show CDR1 as SGHTA and CDR2 as FQGNSA. The CDR3 loop reads CASSYGGPDPEAFF. The CDR3 nucleotides are TGTGCCAGCAGCTACGGGGGGCCCGATCCTGAAGCTTTCTTT.

This chain connects TRBV24-1 to TRBJ2-2; 14 bases are shared with TRBD2. This CDR3 spans 16 amino acids. V gave up 2 bases and J gave up 6 bases; unmatched junction bases: 1. CDR1 and CDR2 (germline): KGHDR, SFDVKD. CDR3 residues: CATSDSTSGGAGELFF. The CDR3 DNA sequence: TGTGCCACCAGTGATTCGACTAGCGGGGGGGCCGGGGAGCTGTTTTTT.